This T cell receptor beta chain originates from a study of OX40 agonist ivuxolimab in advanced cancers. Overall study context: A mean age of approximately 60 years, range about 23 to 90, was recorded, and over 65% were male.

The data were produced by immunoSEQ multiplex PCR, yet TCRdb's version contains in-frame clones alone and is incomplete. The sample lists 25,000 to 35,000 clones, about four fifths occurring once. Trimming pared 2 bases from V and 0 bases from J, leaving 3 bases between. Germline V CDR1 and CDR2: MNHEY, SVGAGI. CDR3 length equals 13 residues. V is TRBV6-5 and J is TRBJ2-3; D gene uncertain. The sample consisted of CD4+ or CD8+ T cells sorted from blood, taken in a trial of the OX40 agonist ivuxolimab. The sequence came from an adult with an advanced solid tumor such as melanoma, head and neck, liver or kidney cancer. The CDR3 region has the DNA TGTGCCAGCAGTTACGAGAGCACAGATACGCAGTATTTT. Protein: CASSYESTDTQYF.